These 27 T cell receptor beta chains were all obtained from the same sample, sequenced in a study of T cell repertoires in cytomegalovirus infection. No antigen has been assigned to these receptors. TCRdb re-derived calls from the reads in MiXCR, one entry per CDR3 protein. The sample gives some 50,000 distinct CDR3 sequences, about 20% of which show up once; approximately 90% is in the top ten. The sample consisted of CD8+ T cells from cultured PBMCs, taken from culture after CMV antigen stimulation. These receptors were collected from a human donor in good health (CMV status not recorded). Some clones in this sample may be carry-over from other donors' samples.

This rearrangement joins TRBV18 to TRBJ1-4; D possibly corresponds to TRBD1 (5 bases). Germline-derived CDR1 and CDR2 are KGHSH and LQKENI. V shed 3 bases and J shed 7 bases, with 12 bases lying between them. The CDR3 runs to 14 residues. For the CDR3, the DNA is TGTGCCAGCTCACCCTCAGGGCTACGTGAAAAACTGTTTTTT. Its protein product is CASSPSGLREKLFF.

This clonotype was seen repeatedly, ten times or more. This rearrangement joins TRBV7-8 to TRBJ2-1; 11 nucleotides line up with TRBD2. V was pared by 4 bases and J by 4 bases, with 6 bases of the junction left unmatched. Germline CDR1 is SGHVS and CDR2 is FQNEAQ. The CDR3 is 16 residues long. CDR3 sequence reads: CASSSKTSGEYNEQFF. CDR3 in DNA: TGTGCCAGCAGCTCGAAGACTAGCGGGGAATACAATGAGCAGTTCTTC.

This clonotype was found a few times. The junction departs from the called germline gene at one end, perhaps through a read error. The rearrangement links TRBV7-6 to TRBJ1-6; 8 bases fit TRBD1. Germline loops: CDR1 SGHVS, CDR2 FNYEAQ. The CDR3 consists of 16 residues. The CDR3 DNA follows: TGTGCCAGCAGCTTAGAAAAGACAGGGGATCGTTCACCCCCCCACTTT. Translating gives CASSLEKTGDRSPPHF.

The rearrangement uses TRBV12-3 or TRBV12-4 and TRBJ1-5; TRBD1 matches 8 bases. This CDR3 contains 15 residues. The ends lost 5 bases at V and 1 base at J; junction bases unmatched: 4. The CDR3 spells CASSNDRGSNQPQHF. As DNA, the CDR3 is TGTGCCAGCAGTAATGACAGGGGAAGCAATCAGCCCCAGCATTTT.

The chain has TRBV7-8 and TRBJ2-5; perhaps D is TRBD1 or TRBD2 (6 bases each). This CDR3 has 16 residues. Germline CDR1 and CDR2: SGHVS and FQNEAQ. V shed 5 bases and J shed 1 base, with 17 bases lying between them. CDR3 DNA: TGTGCCAGCAGCCCGGGGGCATCGACCTCCCAAGAGACCCAGTACTTC. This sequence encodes CASSPGASTSQETQYF.

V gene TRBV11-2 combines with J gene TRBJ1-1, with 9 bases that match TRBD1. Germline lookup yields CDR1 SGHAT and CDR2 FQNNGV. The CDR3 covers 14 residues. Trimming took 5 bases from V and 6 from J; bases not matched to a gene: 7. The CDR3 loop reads CASSGVGQGAEAFF. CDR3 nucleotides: TGTGCCAGCAGCGGGGTGGGACAGGGAGCTGAAGCTTTCTTT.

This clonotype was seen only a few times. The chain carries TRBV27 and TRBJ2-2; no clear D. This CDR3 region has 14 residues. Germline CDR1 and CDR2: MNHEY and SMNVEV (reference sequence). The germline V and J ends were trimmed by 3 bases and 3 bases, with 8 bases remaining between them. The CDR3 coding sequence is TGTGCCAGCAGTTTTCGGCAGCACACCGGGGAGCTGTTTTTT. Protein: CASSFRQHTGELFF.

The CDR3 DNA reads as TGTGCCAGTAGTATCCCGGGACAGCCAGGGTACACTGAAGCTTTCTTT. Protein: CASSIPGQPGYTEAFF. V gene TRBV19 combines with J gene TRBJ1-1, with TRBD1 matching 7 bases. The V segment lost 3 bases and the J segment 3 bases; nucleotides outside the gene matches: 10. CDR3 size: 16 residues. Germline assignment: CDR1 LNHDA and CDR2 SQIVND (reference sequence).

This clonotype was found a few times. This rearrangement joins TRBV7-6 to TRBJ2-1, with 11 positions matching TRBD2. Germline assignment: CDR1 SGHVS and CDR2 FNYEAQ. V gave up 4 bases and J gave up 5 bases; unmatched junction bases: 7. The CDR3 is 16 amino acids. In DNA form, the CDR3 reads TGTGCCAGCAGCTCCCCGACTAGCGGGAAGCACAATGAGCAGTTCTTC. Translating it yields CASSSPTSGKHNEQFF.

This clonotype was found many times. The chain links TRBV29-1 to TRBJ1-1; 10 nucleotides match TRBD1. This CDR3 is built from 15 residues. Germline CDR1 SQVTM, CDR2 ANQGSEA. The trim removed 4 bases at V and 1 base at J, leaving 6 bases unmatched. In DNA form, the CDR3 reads TGCAGCGTTGGACAGGGGGCGATTCGGAACACTGAAGCTTTCTTT. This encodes CSVGQGAIRNTEAFF.

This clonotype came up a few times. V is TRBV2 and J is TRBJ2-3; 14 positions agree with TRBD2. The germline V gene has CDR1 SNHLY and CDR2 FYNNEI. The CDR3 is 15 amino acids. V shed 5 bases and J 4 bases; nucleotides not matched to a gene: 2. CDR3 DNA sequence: TGTGCCAGCAGTCCGACTAGCGGGGGGGCAGATACGCAGTATTTT. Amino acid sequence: CASSPTSGGADTQYF.

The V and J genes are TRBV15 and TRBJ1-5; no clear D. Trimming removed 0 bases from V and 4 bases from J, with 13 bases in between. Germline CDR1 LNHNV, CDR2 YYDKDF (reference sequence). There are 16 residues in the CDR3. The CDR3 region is CATSRDRAVGNQPQHF. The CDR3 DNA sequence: TGTGCCACCAGCAGAGATAGGGCGGTAGGTAATCAGCCCCAGCATTTT.

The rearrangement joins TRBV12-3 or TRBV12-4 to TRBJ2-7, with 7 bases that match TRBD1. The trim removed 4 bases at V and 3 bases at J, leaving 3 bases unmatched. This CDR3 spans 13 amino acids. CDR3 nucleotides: TGTGCCAGCAGTTCCGCAGGGGGCTACGAGCAGTACTTC. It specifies CASSSAGGYEQYF.

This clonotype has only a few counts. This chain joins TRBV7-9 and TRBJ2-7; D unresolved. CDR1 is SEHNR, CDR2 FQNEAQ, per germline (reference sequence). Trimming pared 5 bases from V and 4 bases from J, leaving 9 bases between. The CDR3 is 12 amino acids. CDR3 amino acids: CASSPSTYEQYF. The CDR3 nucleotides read TGTGCCAGCAGCCCCAGCACATACGAGCAGTACTTC.

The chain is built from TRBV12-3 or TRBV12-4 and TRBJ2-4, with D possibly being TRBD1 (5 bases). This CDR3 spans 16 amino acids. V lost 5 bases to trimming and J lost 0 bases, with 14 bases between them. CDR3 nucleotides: TGTGCCAGCAGTCCCAGGGAAACAGCAGCCAAAAACATTCAGTACTTC. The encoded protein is CASSPRETAAKNIQYF.

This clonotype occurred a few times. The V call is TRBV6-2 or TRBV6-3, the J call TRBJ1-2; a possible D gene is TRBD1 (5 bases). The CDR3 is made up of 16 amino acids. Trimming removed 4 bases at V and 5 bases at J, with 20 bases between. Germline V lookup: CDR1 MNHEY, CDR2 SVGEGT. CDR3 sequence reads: CASSSSPTDTVYGYTF. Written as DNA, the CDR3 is TGTGCCAGCAGTTCTTCACCGACAGACACAGTTTATGGCTACACCTTC.

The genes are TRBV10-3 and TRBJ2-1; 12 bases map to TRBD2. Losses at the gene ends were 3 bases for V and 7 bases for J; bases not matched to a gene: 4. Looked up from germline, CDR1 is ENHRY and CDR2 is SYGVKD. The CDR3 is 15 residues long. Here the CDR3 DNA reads TGTGCCATCAGTGAACTAGCGGGGGGAGGGAATGAGCAGTTCTTC. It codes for CAISELAGGGNEQFF.

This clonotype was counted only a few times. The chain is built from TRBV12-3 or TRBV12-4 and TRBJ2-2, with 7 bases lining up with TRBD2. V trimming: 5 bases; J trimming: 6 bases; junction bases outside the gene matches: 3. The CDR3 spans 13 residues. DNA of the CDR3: TGTGCCAGCAGTGGACTAGTCTCCGGGGAGCTGTTTTTT. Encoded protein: CASSGLVSGELFF.

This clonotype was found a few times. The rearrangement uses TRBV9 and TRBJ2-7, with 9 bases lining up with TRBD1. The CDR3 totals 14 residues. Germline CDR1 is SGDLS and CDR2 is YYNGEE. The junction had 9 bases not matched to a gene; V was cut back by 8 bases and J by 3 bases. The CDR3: CARKGTGNIYEQYF. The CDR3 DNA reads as TGTGCCAGAAAAGGGACAGGGAATATCTACGAGCAGTACTTC.

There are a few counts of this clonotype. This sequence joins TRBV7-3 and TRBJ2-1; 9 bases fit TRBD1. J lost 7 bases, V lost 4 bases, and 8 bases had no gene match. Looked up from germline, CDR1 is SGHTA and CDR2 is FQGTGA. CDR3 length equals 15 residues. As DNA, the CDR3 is TGTGCCAGCAGCTATTCCGGGACAGGGCGAAATGAGCAGTTCTTC. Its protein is CASSYSGTGRNEQFF.

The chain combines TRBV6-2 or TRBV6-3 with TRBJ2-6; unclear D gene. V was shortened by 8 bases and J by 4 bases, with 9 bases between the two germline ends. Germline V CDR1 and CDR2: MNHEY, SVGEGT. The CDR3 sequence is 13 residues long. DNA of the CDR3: TGTGCCAGCGACGCGCTCGGGGCCAACGTCCTGACTTTC. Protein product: CASDALGANVLTF.

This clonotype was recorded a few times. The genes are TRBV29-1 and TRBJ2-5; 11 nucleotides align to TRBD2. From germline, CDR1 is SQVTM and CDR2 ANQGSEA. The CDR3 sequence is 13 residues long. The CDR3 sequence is CRSGLAVKETQYF. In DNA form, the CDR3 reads TGCAGGTCGGGACTAGCGGTTAAAGAGACCCAGTACTTC.

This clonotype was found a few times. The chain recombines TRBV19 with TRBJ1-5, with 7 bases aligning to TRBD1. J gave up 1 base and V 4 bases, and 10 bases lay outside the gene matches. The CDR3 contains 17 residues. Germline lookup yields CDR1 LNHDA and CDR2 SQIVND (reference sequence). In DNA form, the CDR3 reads TGTGCCAGTAGTACCCCCGACAGGGAACCCAGCAATCAGCCCCAGCATTTT. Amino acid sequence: CASSTPDREPSNQPQHF. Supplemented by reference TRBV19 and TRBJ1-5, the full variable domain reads DGGITQSPKYLFRKEGQNVTLSCEQNLNHDAMYWYRQDPGQGLRLIYYSQIVNDFQKGDIAEGYSVSREKKESFPLTVTSAQKNPTAFYLCASSTPDREPSNQPQHFGDGTRLSIL.

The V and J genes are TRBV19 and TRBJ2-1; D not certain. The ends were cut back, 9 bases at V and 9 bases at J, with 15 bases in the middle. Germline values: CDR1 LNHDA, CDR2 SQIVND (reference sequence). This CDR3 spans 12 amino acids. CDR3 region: CASLTSYGEQFF. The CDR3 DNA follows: TGTGCCAGCCTAACTTCCTACGGTGAGCAGTTCTTC.

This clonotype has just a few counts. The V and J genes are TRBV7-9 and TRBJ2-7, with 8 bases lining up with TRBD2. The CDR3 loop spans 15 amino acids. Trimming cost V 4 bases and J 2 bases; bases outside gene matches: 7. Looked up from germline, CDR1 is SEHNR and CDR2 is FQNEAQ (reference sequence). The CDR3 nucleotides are TGTGCCAGCAGCTCTACAGCGGGGGAAACCTACGAGCAGTACTTC. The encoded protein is CASSSTAGETYEQYF.

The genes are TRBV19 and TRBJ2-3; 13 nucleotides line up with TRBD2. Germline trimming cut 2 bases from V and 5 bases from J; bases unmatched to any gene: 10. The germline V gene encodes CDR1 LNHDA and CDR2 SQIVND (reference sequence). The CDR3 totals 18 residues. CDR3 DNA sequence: TGTGCCAGTAGTATACTCCGGACTAGCGGGAGTCTCAAAGATACGCAGTATTTT. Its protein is CASSILRTSGSLKDTQYF.

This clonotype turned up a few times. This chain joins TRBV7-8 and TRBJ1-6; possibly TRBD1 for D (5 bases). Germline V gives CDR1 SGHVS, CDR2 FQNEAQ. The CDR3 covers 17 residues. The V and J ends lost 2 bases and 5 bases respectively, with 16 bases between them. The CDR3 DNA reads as TGTGCCAGCAGCTTATGGTCCAGGGTAGGGGATAATTCACCCCTCCACTTT. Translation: CASSLWSRVGDNSPLHF.